The rows below give T cell receptor beta chains drawn from one sample of a study of Ad26.COV2.S vaccination and SARS-CoV-2 variants. The assay was immunoSEQ multiplex PCR, and TCRdb's table has in-frame clones only and misses some. The data show 330,000 or so clones, with 85% to 90% seen just once and 4.5% to 7% held by the top ten. The material sequenced was peripheral blood, taken in a trial of Ad26.COV2.S vaccine versus placebo. The receptors stem from a person aged 18-60 years who received the Ad26.COV2.S COVID-19 vaccine or a placebo. Each CDR3 is given with its conserved first and last residue. Clone size is given for some rows only: seen once, a few or many times, or a class if the clone is expanded.

j_gene	v_gene	len	abundance	CDR3aa
TRBJ1-3	TRBV10-3	14	NA	CAISEVGTGNTIYF
TRBJ1-1	TRBV3-1/TRBV3-2	12	NA	CASSQGGQKAFF
TRBJ1-6	TRBV7-9	14	few	CASSSTGAGSPLHF
TRBJ2-5	TRBV11-3	17	NA	CASSPGGTGGGFETQYF
TRBJ2-3	TRBV6-5	14	NA	CASASGQSTDTQYF
TRBJ1-2	TRBV19	15	NA	CASSIGQGIHYGYTF
TRBJ1-2	TRBV18	16	NA	CASSPPGFGFRDGYTF
TRBJ2-2	TRBV24-1	15	NA	CATSDPLRDSGELFF
TRBJ2-5	TRBV30	14	NA	CAWSVGSGLGAQYF
TRBJ2-3	TRBV6-5	12	NA	CASRAGVDTQYF
TRBJ2-7	TRBV4-1	17	NA	CASSPRDGQGRMYEQYF
TRBJ2-3	TRBV7-2	15	NA	CASSLRGAGTDTQYF
TRBJ2-1	TRBV29-1	18	NA	CSVTGRLYLSPWYNEQFF
TRBJ1-2	TRBV7-9	14	NA	CASSQEGAEAEYTF
TRBJ2-5	TRBV19	16	NA	CASSVGTSGGQETQYF
TRBJ1-1	TRBV5-1	14	once	CASSPSGGSAEAFF
TRBJ1-1	TRBV9	15	once	CASSPLDWENTEAFF
TRBJ1-2	TRBV6-6	13	NA	CASRPSGGEGYTF
TRBJ1-6	TRBV7-9	17	few	CASSFTRGHSYNSPLHF
TRBJ2-3	TRBV7-3	15	NA	CASSSGTGFTDTQYF
TRBJ2-3	TRBV6-6	15	NA	CASRSGTGSTDTQYF
TRBJ1-2	TRBV2	15	NA	CASSLAFSGREGYTF
TRBJ1-2	TRBV7-6	15	NA	CASSQWGQGVHGYTF
TRBJ1-1	TRBV10-1	9	NA	CASVSEAFF
TRBJ2-1	TRBV2	18	few	CASSDSVFRLAGAVEQFF
TRBJ2-1	TRBV18	12	once	CASSSSNNEQFF
TRBJ1-1	TRBV19	12	NA	CASSIGYTEAFF
TRBJ2-1	TRBV4-3	17	NA	CASSPQGRAGKEYEQFF
TRBJ2-3	TRBV18	15	NA	CASSDRLAGEDTQYF
TRBJ1-5	TRBV6-1	18	NA	CASSEKGQPFISNQPQHF
TRBJ2-2	TRBV11-2	13	once	CASSQGHPGELFF
TRBJ1-2	TRBV7-2	14	NA	CASSLDRDVHGYTF
TRBJ1-5	TRBV5-6	14	once	CASSLGRGAQPQHF
TRBJ1-1	TRBV5-5	15	NA	CASSLLPFVDPEAFF
TRBJ1-4	TRBV6-1	15	NA	CASSEGWGTNEKLFF
TRBJ1-1	TRBV7-2	13	NA	CASSLEGATEAFF
TRBJ2-1	TRBV5-1	15	NA	CASTLGGGTYNEQFF
TRBJ2-2	TRBV11-2	16	NA	CASSPLTVLWTGELFF
TRBJ2-7	TRBV11-3	16	once	CASSRGQGRGTNEQYF
TRBJ2-1	TRBV7-2	13	NA	CASDNVLSNEQFF